This TCR beta chain was captured by sequencing in a study of T cell repertoires in cytomegalovirus infection. About the research overall: Both a matching HLA type and CMV infection were indicated by public TCR beta signatures.

TCRdb itself ran the reads through MiXCR, one entry per CDR3 protein. The table lists hundreds of thousands of distinct CDR3 sequences, around 10% of them singletons. V shed 2 bases and J 0 bases; nucleotides not matched to a gene: 10. In germline, CDR1 is SGHTA, CDR2 FQGTGA. CDR3 size: 18 residues. At least ten counts were recorded for this clonotype. The antigen is not known. The study's findings and limits: Totalled public TCR beta family frequency picked out people who carried CMV plus the relevant HLA. Dominant in the ex vivo response were TCR beta clonotypes restricted by HLA-C and specific for CMV.

The specimen sequenced was PBMCs. The sequence came from a human donor in good health (CMV status not recorded). Some clones in this sample may be carry-over from other donors' samples. This rearrangement joins TRBV7-3 to TRBJ2-3, with 8 nucleotides matching TRBD1. The CDR3 DNA is TGTGCCAGCAGCTTATCTACAGGACAGGGAGTCAGCACAGATACGCAGTATTTT. Protein sequence: CASSLSTGQGVSTDTQYF.